Shown below are 12 T cell receptor beta chains from a single sample sequenced in a study of Ad26.COV2.S vaccination and SARS-CoV-2 variants. Clones were sequenced by immunoSEQ multiplex PCR, and TCRdb holds only the in-frame ones, with some missing. The sample holds around 300,000 clones, roughly nine tenths seen once. Indicated treatment: some 19 received Ad26.COV2.S at low or high dose, single or two shots; 5 received placebo; per-sample allocation not given. The study sampled participants on day 63 after the first vaccine or placebo injection. The input for sequencing was peripheral blood, taken in a trial of Ad26.COV2.S vaccine versus placebo. Receptors originate from a person between 18 and 65 years old who received the Ad26.COV2.S COVID-19 vaccine or a placebo.

V gene TRBV10-3 combines with J gene TRBJ2-6, with D hard to call. This CDR3 spans 13 amino acids. Germline V lookup: CDR1 ENHRY, CDR2 SYGVKD. Between the trimmed V and J ends, which lost 6 bases and 4 bases, there was a span of 7 bases. The DNA of the CDR3 is TGTGCCATCAGGCGCAAGGGGGCCAACGTCCTGACTTTC. Its translation is CAIRRKGANVLTF.

The genes are TRBV11-2 and TRBJ2-7; 7 bases map to TRBD1. The V segment lost 2 bases and the J segment 9 bases; nucleotides outside the gene matches: 13. The CDR3 is 15 amino acids. Per the germline V gene, CDR1 is SGHAT and CDR2 is FQNNGV. The CDR3 spells CASSLSGTAKEAQYF. CDR3 DNA: TGTGCCAGCAGCTTATCCGGGACAGCAAAAGAGGCGCAGTACTTC. The full variable domain, in which reference TRBV11-2 and TRBJ2-7 provide the parts outside the CDR3, is EAGVAQSPRYKIIEKRQSVAFWCNPISGHATLYWYQQILGQGPKLLIQFQNNGVVDDSQLPKDRFSAERLKGVDSTLKIQPAKLEDSAVYLCASSLSGTAKEAQYFGPGTRLTVT.

This clone has a single count. The chain couples TRBV9 to TRBJ1-1; a possible D gene is TRBD1 (5 bases). V lost 3 bases and J lost 0, with 12 bases in between. CDR1 and CDR2 (germline): SGDLS, YYNGEE. The CDR3 extends over 15 amino acids. The CDR3 DNA reads as TGTGCCAGCAGCGCAGACAGCACCATGAACACTGAAGCTTTCTTT. Amino acid sequence: CASSADSTMNTEAFF.

The chain employs TRBV30 and TRBJ2-7, with D perhaps TRBD1 (6 bases). CDR3 length equals 13 residues. The germline V gene encodes CDR1 GTSNPN and CDR2 SVGIG (reference sequence). Trimming cost V 0 bases and J 5 bases, with 11 bases left between them. The CDR3 sequence: CAWSVGTGNEQYF. The CDR3 coding sequence is TGTGCCTGGAGTGTAGGCACAGGGAACGAGCAGTACTTC.

V and J are TRBV4-3 and TRBJ2-3; no definite D call. The CDR3 extends over 14 amino acids. Looked up from germline, CDR1 is LGHNA and CDR2 is YSLEER. The V gene lost 2 bases and the J gene lost 2 bases, with 8 bases spanning the gap. The CDR3 loop is CASSQSGYTDTQYF. The CDR3 region has the DNA TGCGCCAGCAGCCAATCGGGTTACACAGATACGCAGTATTTT.

This chain links TRBV5-8 with TRBJ2-3; D unresolved. The CDR3 contains 13 residues. The germline CDR1 and CDR2 sequences are SGHTS and YDEGEE. With 2 bases removed from V and 2 bases from J, the gap between germline ends came to 6 bases. CDR3 nucleotides: TGTGCCAGCAGCTTCTCGCACACAGATACGCAGTATTTT. Protein: CASSFSHTDTQYF.

The rearrangement joins TRBV27 to TRBJ2-7; a weak D match, TRBD2 (6 bases). Germline loops: CDR1 MNHEY, CDR2 SMNVEV (reference sequence). This CDR3 contains 13 residues. Trimming stripped 6 bases from V and 2 bases from J, with 11 bases between. The CDR3 nucleotides are TGTGCCAGCAGCCGGGGGTTCACCTACGAGCAGTACTTC. Its translation is CASSRGFTYEQYF.

The chain carries TRBV7-9 and TRBJ2-7; D not certain. Trimming cost V 1 base and J 5 bases, with 9 bases left between them. Germline loops: CDR1 SEHNR, CDR2 FQNEAQ (reference sequence). The CDR3 is made up of 13 amino acids. CDR3 sequence reads: CASSLEGQDEQYF. The CDR3 bases are TGTGCCAGCAGCTTAGAGGGTCAAGACGAGCAGTACTTC.

The chain combines TRBV5-8 with TRBJ2-7; possibly TRBD1 for D (5 bases). The V end was cut by 2 bases, the J end by 4 bases, with 10 bases between. The CDR3 is made up of 13 amino acids. Germline V CDR1 and CDR2: SGHTS, YDEGEE. The CDR3 here is CASSFPGMYEQYF. DNA for the CDR3: TGTGCCAGCAGCTTTCCAGGGATGTACGAGCAGTACTTC.

The rearrangement joins TRBV7-9 to TRBJ2-5; TRBD1 might be the D (6 bases). Germline CDR1 and CDR2: SEHNR and FQNEAQ (reference sequence). The CDR3 loop spans 15 amino acids. V was pared by 6 bases and J by 2 bases, with 16 bases between. CDR3 DNA: TGTGCCAGCAGGCTCAGCCAGGGGTTACAAGAGACCCAGTACTTC. Translation: CASRLSQGLQETQYF.

This clone turned up a few times. The V and J genes are TRBV12-5 and TRBJ1-1; no clear D. This CDR3 contains 14 residues. V gave up 7 bases and J gave up 3 bases, with 15 bases separating them. Germline V gene lookup returns CDR1 LGHNT and CDR2 FRNRAP. The CDR3 DNA follows: TGTGCTAGTGCCCCCGGGAGATTATACACTGAAGCTTTCTTT. Residues: CASAPGRLYTEAFF. Supplemented by reference TRBV12-5 and TRBJ1-1, the full variable domain reads DARVTQTPRHKVTEMGQEVTMRCQPILGHNTVFWYRQTMMQGLELLAYFRNRAPLDDSGMPKDRFSAEMPDATLATLKIQPSEPRDSAVYFCASAPGRLYTEAFFGQGTRLTVV.

The chain recombines TRBV2 with TRBJ2-1, with 11 bases matching TRBD2. This CDR3 region has 18 residues. From germline, CDR1 is SNHLY and CDR2 FYNNEI. V shed 7 bases and J 0 bases; nucleotides not matched to a gene: 11. DNA of the CDR3: TGTGCCAGCATCTGGCCTAGCGGGGGGTCTAGCTCCTACAATGAGCAGTTCTTC. It translates to CASIWPSGGSSSYNEQFF.